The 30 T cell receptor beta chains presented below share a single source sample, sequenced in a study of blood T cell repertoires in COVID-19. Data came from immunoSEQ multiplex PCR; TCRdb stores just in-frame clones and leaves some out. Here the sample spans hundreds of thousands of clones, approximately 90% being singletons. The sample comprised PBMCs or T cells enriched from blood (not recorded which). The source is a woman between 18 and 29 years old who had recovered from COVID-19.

For the CDR3, the DNA is TGTGCCAGCAGCGCGCCCGGGACAGGGCTCAACGAGCAGTACTTC. It encodes CASSAPGTGLNEQYF. The gene calls are TRBV6-1 and TRBJ2-7, with 9 bases lining up with TRBD1. The CDR3 has 15 amino acids. With V trimmed by 6 bases and J by 5 bases, 11 bases remained unmatched. The germline CDR1 and CDR2 sequences are MNHNS and SASEGT.

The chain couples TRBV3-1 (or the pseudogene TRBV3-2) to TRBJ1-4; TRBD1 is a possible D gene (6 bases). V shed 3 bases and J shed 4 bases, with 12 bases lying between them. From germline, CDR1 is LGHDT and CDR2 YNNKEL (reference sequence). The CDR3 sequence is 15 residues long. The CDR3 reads CASSHQGRGNEKLFF. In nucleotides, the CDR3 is TGTGCCAGCAGCCACCAGGGGAGGGGTAATGAAAAACTGTTTTTT.

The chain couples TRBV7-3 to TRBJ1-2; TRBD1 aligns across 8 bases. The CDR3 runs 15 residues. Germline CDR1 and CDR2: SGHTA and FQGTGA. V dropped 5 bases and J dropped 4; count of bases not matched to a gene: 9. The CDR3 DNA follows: TGTGCCAGCAGCGCCTCCCCCGGGACAGGCTATGGCTACACCTTC. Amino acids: CASSASPGTGYGYTF. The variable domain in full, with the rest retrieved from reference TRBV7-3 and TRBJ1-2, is GAGVSQTPSNKVTEKGKYVELRCDPISGHTALYWYRQSLGQGPEFLIYFQGTGAADDSGLPNDRFFAVRPEGSVSTLKIQRTERGDSAVYLCASSASPGTGYGYTFGSGTRLTVV.

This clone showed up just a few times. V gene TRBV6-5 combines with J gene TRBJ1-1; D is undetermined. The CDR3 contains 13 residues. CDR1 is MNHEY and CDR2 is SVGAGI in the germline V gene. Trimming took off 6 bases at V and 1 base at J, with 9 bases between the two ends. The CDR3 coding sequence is TGTGCCAGCAGCCTACTAGGGAACACTGAAGCTTTCTTT. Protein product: CASSLLGNTEAFF.

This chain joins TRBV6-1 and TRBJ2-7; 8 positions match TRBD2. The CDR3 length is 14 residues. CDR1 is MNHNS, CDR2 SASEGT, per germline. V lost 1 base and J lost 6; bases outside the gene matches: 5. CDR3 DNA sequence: TGTGCCAGCAGTGAAGAGCGGGGGCGGTTCGAGCAGTACTTC. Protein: CASSEERGRFEQYF.

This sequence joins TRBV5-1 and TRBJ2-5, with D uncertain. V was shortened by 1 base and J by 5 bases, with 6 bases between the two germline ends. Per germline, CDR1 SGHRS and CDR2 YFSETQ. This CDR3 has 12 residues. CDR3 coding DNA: TGCGCCAGCAGCTTGCCCCAGGAGACCCAGTACTTC. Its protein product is CASSLPQETQYF. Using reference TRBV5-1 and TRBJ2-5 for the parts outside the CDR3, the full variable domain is KAGVTQTPRYLIKTRGQQVTLSCSPISGHRSVSWYQQTPGQGLQFLFEYFSETQRNKGNFPGRFSGRQFSNSRSEMNVSTLELGDSALYLCASSLPQETQYFGPGTRLLVL.

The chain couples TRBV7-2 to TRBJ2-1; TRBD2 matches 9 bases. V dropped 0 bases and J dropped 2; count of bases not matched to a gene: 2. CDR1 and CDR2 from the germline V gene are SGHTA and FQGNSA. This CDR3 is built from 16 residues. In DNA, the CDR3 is TGTGCCAGCAGCTTAGCGCGCGGGGGGGCCTACAATGAGCAGTTCTTC. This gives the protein CASSLARGGAYNEQFF.

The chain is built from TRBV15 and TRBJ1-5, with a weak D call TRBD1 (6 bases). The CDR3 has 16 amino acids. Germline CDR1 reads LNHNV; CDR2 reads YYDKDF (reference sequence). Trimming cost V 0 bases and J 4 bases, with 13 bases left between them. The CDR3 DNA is TGTGCCACCAGCAGAGATGGCAGGGGACGGAATCAGCCCCAGCATTTT. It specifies CATSRDGRGRNQPQHF.

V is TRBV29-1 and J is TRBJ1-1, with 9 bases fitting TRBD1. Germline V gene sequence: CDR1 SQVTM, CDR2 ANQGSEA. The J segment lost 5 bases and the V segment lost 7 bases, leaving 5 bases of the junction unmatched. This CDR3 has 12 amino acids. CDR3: CSAKTGGTEAFF. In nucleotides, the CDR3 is TGCAGCGCCAAGACAGGGGGAACTGAAGCTTTCTTT. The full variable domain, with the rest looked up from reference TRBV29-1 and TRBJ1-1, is SAVISQKPSRDICQRGTSLTIQCQVDSQVTMMFWYRQQPGQSLTLIATANQGSEATYESGFVIDKFPISRPNLTFSTLTVSNMSPEDSSIYLCSAKTGGTEAFFGQGTRLTVV.

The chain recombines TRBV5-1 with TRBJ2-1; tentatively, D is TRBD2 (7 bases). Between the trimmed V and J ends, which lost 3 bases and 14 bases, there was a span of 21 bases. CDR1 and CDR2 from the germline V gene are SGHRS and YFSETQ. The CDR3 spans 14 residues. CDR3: CASSSTLGGLREFF. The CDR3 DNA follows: TGCGCCAGCAGCTCTACCTTGGGGGGGCTGAGGGAGTTCTTC.

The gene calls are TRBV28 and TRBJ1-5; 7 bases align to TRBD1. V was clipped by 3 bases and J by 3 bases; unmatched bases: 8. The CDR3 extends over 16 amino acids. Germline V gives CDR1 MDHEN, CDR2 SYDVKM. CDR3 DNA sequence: TGTGCCAGCAGTTTTCCCCGGGACAGTCTCAATCAGCCCCAGCATTTT. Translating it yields CASSFPRDSLNQPQHF. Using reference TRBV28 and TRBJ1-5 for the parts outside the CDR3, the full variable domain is DVKVTQSSRYLVKRTGEKVFLECVQDMDHENMFWYRQDPGLGLRLIYFSYDVKMKEKGDIPEGYSVSREKKERFSLILESASTNQTSMYLCASSFPRDSLNQPQHFGDGTRLSIL.

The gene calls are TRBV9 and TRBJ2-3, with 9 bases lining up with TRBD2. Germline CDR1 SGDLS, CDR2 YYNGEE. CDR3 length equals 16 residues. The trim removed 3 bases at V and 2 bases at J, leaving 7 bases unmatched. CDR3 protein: CASSAPTSGSTDTQYF. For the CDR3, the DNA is TGTGCCAGCAGCGCTCCGACTAGCGGCTCCACAGATACGCAGTATTTT.

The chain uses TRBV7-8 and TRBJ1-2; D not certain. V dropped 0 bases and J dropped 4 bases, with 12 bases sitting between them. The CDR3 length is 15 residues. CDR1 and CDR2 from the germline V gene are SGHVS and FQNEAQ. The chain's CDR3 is CASSLARFGPYGYTF. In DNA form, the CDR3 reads TGTGCCAGCAGCTTAGCCCGCTTTGGCCCCTATGGCTACACCTTC.

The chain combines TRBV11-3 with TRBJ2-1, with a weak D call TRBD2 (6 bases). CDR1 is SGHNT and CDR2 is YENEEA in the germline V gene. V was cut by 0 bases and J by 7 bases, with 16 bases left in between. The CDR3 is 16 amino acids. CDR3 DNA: TGTGCCAGCAGCTTAGATCGGTTCGGGGGAAGAAATGAGCAGTTCTTC. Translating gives CASSLDRFGGRNEQFF.

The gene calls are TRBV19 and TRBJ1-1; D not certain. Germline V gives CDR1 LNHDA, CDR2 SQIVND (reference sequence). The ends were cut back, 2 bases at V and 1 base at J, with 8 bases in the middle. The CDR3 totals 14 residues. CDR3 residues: CASSISPGNTEAFF. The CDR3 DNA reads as TGTGCCAGTAGTATATCCCCAGGGAACACTGAAGCTTTCTTT.

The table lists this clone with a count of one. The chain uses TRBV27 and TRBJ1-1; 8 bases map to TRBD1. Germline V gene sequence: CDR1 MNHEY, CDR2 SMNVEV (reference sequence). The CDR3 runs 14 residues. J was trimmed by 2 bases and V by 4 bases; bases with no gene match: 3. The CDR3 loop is CASSWGTGNTEAFF. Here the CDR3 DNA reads TGTGCCAGCAGTTGGGGGACAGGTAACACTGAAGCTTTCTTT.

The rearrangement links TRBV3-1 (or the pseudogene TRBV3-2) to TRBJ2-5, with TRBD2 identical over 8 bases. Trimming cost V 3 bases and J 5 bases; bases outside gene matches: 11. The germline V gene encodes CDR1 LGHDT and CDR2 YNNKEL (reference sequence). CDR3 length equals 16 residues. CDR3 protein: CASSQRSSGGLETQYF. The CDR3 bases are TGTGCCAGCAGCCAGCGGTCCAGCGGGGGTTTGGAGACCCAGTACTTC.

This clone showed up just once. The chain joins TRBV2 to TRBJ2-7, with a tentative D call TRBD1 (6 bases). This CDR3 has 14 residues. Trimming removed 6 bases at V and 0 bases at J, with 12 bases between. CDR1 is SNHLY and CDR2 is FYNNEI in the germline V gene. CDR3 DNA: TGTGCCAGCAGCGACACAGGGTACTCCTACGAGCAGTACTTC. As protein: CASSDTGYSYEQYF.

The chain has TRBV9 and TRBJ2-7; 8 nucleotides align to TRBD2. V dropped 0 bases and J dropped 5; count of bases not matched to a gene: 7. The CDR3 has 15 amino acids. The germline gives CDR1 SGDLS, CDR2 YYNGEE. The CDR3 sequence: CASSVDPAGEDEQYF. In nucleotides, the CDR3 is TGTGCCAGCAGCGTAGATCCAGCGGGAGAGGACGAGCAGTACTTC.

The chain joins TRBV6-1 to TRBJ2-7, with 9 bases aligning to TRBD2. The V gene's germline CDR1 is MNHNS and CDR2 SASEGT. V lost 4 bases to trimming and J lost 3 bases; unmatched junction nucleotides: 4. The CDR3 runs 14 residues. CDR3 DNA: TGTGCCAGCAGTGCCCTAGCGGGAAACTACGAGCAGTACTTC. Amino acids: CASSALAGNYEQYF.

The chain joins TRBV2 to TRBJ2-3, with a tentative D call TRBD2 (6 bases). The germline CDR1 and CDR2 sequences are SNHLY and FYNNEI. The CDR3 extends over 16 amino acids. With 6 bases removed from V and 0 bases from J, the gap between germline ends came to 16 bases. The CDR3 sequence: CASSEPGTASTDTQYF. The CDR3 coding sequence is TGTGCCAGCAGCGAACCCGGGACTGCTAGCACAGATACGCAGTATTTT.

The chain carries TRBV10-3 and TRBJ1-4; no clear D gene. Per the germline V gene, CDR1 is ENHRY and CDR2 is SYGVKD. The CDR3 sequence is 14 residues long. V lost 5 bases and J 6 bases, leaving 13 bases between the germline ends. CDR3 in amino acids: CAISNSKSDEKLFF. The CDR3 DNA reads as TGTGCCATCAGTAATTCGAAGTCGGATGAAAAACTGTTTTTT.

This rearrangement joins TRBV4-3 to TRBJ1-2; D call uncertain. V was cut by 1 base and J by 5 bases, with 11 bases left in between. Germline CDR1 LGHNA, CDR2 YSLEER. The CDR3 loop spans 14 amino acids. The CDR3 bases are TGCGCCAGCAGCCAAGGTCGACGGGGATATGGCTACACCTTC. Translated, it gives CASSQGRRGYGYTF.

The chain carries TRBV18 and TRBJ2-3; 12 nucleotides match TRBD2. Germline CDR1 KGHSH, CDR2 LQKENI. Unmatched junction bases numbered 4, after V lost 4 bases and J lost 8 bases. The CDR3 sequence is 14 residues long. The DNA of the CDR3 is TGTGCCAGCTCACGACTAGCGGGGGAGAGTACGCAGTATTTT. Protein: CASSRLAGESTQYF.

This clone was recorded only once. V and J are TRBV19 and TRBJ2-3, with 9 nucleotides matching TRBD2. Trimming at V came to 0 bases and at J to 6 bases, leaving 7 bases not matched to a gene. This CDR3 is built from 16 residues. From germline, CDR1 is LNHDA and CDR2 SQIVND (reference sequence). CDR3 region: CASSIDRGGEGDTQYF. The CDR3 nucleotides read TGTGCCAGTAGTATAGATCGCGGGGGGGAAGGGGATACGCAGTATTTT. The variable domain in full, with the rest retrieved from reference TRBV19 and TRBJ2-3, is DGGITQSPKYLFRKEGQNVTLSCEQNLNHDAMYWYRQDPGQGLRLIYYSQIVNDFQKGDIAEGYSVSREKKESFPLTVTSAQKNPTAFYLCASSIDRGGEGDTQYFGPGTRLTVL.

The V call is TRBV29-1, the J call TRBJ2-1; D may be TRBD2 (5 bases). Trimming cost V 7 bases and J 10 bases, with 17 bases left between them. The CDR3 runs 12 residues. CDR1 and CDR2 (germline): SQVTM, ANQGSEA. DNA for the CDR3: TGCAGCGCCGGAATAGAGGGCGAGGAGCAGTTCTTC. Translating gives CSAGIEGEEQFF.

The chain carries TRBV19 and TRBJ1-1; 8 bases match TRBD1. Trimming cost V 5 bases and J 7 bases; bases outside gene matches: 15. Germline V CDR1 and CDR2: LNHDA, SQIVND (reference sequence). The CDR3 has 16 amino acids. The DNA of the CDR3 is TGTGCCAGTAGTGGCTACTACCGACAGGGGTCGGGTGAAGCTTTCTTT. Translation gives CASSGYYRQGSGEAFF.

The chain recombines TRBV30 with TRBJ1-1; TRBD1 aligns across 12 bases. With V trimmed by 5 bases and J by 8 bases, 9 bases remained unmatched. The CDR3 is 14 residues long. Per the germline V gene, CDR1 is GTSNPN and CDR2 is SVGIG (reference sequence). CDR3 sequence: CAWELGQGAQEAFF. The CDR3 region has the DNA TGTGCCTGGGAATTGGGACAGGGGGCGCAGGAAGCTTTCTTT.

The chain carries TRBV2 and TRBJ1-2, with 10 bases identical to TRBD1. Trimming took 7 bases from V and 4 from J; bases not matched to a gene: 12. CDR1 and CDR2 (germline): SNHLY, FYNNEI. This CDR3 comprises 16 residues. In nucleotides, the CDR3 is TGTGCCAGCACTAGAGACCGGGACAGGGGCAGCTATGGCTACACCTTC. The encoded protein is CASTRDRDRGSYGYTF.

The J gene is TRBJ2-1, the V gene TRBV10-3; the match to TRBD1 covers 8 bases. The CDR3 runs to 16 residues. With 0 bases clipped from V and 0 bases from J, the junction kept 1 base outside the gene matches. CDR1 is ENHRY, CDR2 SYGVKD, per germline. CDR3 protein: CAISESDRASYNEQFF. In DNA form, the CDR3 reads TGTGCCATCAGTGAGTCGGACAGGGCCTCCTACAATGAGCAGTTCTTC.